The rows below give T cell receptor beta chains drawn from one sample of a study of CD8+CD57+ T cells in acquired aplastic anemia. TCRdb reprocessed the reads with MiXCR, giving one entry per CDR3 protein. This sample has about 120,000 distinct CDR3 sequences, with 50% to 60% found just once. Sequencing was performed on sorted CD4+, CD8+, or CD8+CD57+ T cells (not recorded which) from PBMCs. These receptors were collected from a human donor with aplastic anemia. The CDR3 runs from the conserved cysteine through the conserved F or W. Rows may omit the clone size; those that give it use once, few, many or a size class.

many	TRBV20-1	TRBJ1-1	CSASVFTGRGRTEAFF
.	TRBV24-1	TRBJ2-2	CATSEDRGIGTGELFF
.	TRBV20-1	TRBJ1-2	CSARSGPFNGYTF
.	TRBV2	TRBJ1-3	CASTWDRGGNTIYF
.	TRBV11-2	TRBJ2-1	CASSPPRGGGRGNEQFF
.	TRBV2	TRBJ2-1	CASRNIAGAQFF
.	TRBV5-1	TRBJ2-2	CASSETTGGTGELFF
.	TRBV2	TRBJ2-2	CASSEAYRGRAGELFF
.	TRBV15	TRBJ1-6	CATSQRDRRRSPLHF
.	TRBV5-1	TRBJ1-4	CASSVGTNEKLFF
.	TRBV29-1	TRBJ1-2	CSASVQGAYGYTF
.	TRBV19	TRBJ2-7	CASSIVRQGNNEQYF
.	TRBV2	TRBJ2-5	CASSWDRETQYF
.	TRBV4-3	TRBJ2-3	CASSQDKSGGRGDTQYF
.	TRBV29-1	TRBJ1-2	CSVEDRDSFDVYGYTF
.	TRBV7-7	TRBJ2-1	CASSGQGSAQFF
.	TRBV15	TRBJ2-3	CATSRVRGGTDTQYF
few	TRBV7-2	TRBJ2-7	CASSSLGEQYF
.	TRBV5-4	TRBJ1-1	CASSLHPGPTEAFF
few	TRBV29-1	TRBJ1-2	CSAWDSVYGYTF
.	TRBV20-1	TRBJ2-1	CSAWRVGVVDEQFF
few	TRBV20-1	TRBJ1-6	CSARGTGDNSPLHF
.	TRBV13	TRBJ1-2	CASSPQQGPYGYTF
few	TRBV20-1	TRBJ1-1	CSARLGTAFF
many	TRBV7-9	TRBJ1-2	CASSWATGLSYTF
many	TRBV6-6	TRBJ1-2	CASSPGPIYGYTF
.	TRBV11-1	TRBJ2-1	CASSFPGPDLSEQFF
.	TRBV19	TRBJ2-5	CASSPSGGAVETQYF
.	TRBV10-3	TRBJ1-1	CAIRGQENTEAFF
few	TRBV20-1	TRBJ2-5	CSARVPNEETQYF
.	TRBV7-9	TRBJ1-2	CASTGTGNYGYTF
many	TRBV6-5	TRBJ2-7	CASRLGTRTYEQYF